These 28 T cell receptor beta chains share one sample of origin, sequenced in a study of monozygotic twins with inflammatory bowel disease. TCRdb reprocessed the 5' RACE reads and stores each CDR3 protein as one record, lacking DNA. The sample totals around 150,000 distinct CDR3 sequences; its top ten clones hold approximately 2.8%. Material for sequencing was blood. The source is a human donor with ulcerative colitis or Crohn's disease, or a healthy co-twin of an affected twin (not recorded which).

The chain employs TRBV9 and TRBJ2-7; lacking DNA, the TRBD2 call made by TCRdb goes unchecked. This CDR3 spans 14 amino acids. CDR1 and CDR2 (germline): SGDLS, YYNGEE. The CDR3 is CASSGPGLEGEQYF.

This chain connects TRBV5-6 to TRBJ2-1; TCRdb picks TRBD1, but there is no DNA to check that call. CDR3 size: 13 residues. Germline CDR1 SGHDT, CDR2 YYEEEE. The CDR3 is CASSPDIYNEQFF. The variable domain in full, with the rest retrieved from reference TRBV5-6 and TRBJ2-1, is DAGVTQSPTHLIKTRGQQVTLRCSPKSGHDTVSWYQQALGQGPQFIFQYYEEEERQRGNFPDRFSGHQFPNYSSELNVNALLLGDSALYLCASSPDIYNEQFFGPGTRLTVL.

The chain combines TRBV4-2 with TRBJ2-7; TCRdb selects TRBD1, and the lack of DNA leaves this call unchecked. The CDR3 spans 14 residues. Looked up from germline, CDR1 is LGHNA and CDR2 is YNFKEQ. CDR3 sequence reads: CASSQAGGLGEQYF.

V gene TRBV5-1 combines with J gene TRBJ2-1; TCRdb's D gene call, TRBD2, goes unchecked for lack of DNA. Germline CDR1 and CDR2: SGHRS and YFSETQ. The CDR3 consists of 15 residues. The CDR3 loop is CASKTIAGDSNEQFF.

The genes are TRBV7-9 and TRBJ2-7; TCRdb gives TRBD1 as the D gene, but with no DNA this cannot be confirmed. Germline V gives CDR1 SEHNR, CDR2 FQNEAQ (reference sequence). The CDR3 spans 13 residues. CDR3 residues: CASSLGGQDEQYF.

The gene calls are TRBV9 and TRBJ2-1. The germline gives CDR1 SGDLS, CDR2 YYNGEE. The CDR3 loop spans 15 amino acids. CDR3 sequence: CASSVVSTTYNEQFF.

The chain uses TRBV11-2 and TRBJ2-7; checking the TCRdb D call of TRBD2 is not possible without DNA. CDR1 is SGHAT and CDR2 is FQNNGV in the germline V gene. The CDR3 has 14 amino acids. The CDR3 reads CASSWTSGSYEQYF.

The rearrangement uses TRBV20-1 and TRBJ2-1; TCRdb gives TRBD1 as the D gene, but with no DNA this cannot be confirmed. This CDR3 has 12 amino acids. Germline CDR1 is DFQATT and CDR2 is SNEGSKA (reference sequence). The CDR3: CSARRTGDEQFF.

The chain recombines TRBV30 with TRBJ2-7; without DNA, the TCRdb call of TRBD1 cannot be checked. Germline V CDR1 and CDR2: GTSNPN, SVGIG (reference sequence). The CDR3 contains 14 residues. The CDR3 reads CAWSVGHSTYEQYF. Using reference TRBV30 and TRBJ2-7 for the parts outside the CDR3, the full variable domain is SQTIHQWPATLVQPVGSPLSLECTVEGTSNPNLYWYRQAAGRGLQLLFYSVGIGQISSEVPQNLSASRPQDRQFILSSKKLLLSDSGFYLCAWSVGHSTYEQYFGPGTRLTVT.

The chain couples TRBV28 to TRBJ2-5; TCRdb's D call of TRBD1 is untestable without DNA. The V gene's germline CDR1 is MDHEN and CDR2 SYDVKM. CDR3 length equals 15 residues. CDR3 in amino acids: CASSLSGRKQETQYF.

The rearrangement links TRBV7-8 to TRBJ2-5. Germline assignment: CDR1 SGHVS and CDR2 FQNEAQ. The CDR3 sequence is 13 residues long. The CDR3 sequence is CASSLDTQETQYF. Complete variable domain (other parts from reference TRBV7-8 and TRBJ2-5): GAGVSQSPRYKVAKRGQDVALRCDPISGHVSLFWYQQALGQGPEFLTYFQNEAQLDKSGLPSDRFFAERPEGSVSTLKIQRTQQEDSAVYLCASSLDTQETQYFGPGTRLLVL.

The chain carries TRBV20-1 and TRBJ1-1. The length of the CDR3 is 12 residues. CDR1 and CDR2 from the germline V gene are DFQATT and SNEGSKA (reference sequence). The CDR3 loop reads CSAARDGSEAFF.

This chain connects TRBV7-2 to TRBJ2-4; TCRdb lists TRBD2, though no DNA is available to test this call. CDR1 SGHTA and CDR2 FQGNSA come from the germline V gene. The CDR3 is made up of 15 amino acids. The CDR3 reads CASSLGGRAKNIQYF.

The rearrangement links TRBV2 to TRBJ1-2; TCRdb lists TRBD1, though no DNA is available to test this call. Per the germline V gene, CDR1 is SNHLY and CDR2 is FYNNEI. This CDR3 is built from 15 residues. This CDR3 reads CASRPGRTWRYGYTF. Full variable domain (outside the CDR3, taken from reference TRBV2 and TRBJ1-2): EPEVTQTPSHQVTQMGQEVILRCVPISNHLYFYWYRQILGQKVEFLVSFYNNEISEKSEIFDDQFSVERPDGSNFTLKIRSTKLEDSAMYFCASRPGRTWRYGYTFGSGTRLTVV.

The chain carries TRBV7-9 and TRBJ2-7; TCRdb outputs TRBD1, but without DNA this stays unchecked. Germline V gene lookup returns CDR1 SEHNR and CDR2 FQNEAQ (reference sequence). This CDR3 is 14 amino acids long. This chain's CDR3 is CASSRPGRIYEQYF.

The V call is TRBV7-3, the J call TRBJ2-3; TCRdb reports TRBD2, a call that lacks DNA to check it against. This CDR3 has 15 amino acids. Germline V gives CDR1 SGHTA, CDR2 FQGTGA. CDR3 sequence: CASSKLAGYTDTQYF.

The V and J genes are TRBV2 and TRBJ2-7; the D gene TCRdb calls, TRBD1, cannot be checked with no DNA. This CDR3 comprises 16 residues. Germline V gene data show CDR1 as SNHLY and CDR2 as FYNNEI. This CDR3 reads CASFRGSGTGDIQQYF.

The CDR3 reads CSASTPGGNQPQHF. The chain joins TRBV20-1 to TRBJ1-5; TCRdb's assignment of TRBD1 cannot be checked, as there is no DNA. Per the germline V gene, CDR1 is DFQATT and CDR2 is SNEGSKA (reference sequence). The CDR3 spans 14 residues.

The rearrangement joins TRBV14 to TRBJ2-1; TCRdb proposes TRBD1, but this gene call is untestable without DNA. The V gene's germline CDR1 is SGHDN and CDR2 FVKESK. This CDR3 is 17 amino acids long. CDR3 residues: CASSRELGTGGWNEQFF.

The chain has TRBV7-2 and TRBJ1-5; the TCRdb D gene call, TRBD1, has no DNA to confirm it. In germline, CDR1 is SGHTA, CDR2 FQGNSA. The CDR3 loop spans 13 amino acids. The CDR3 loop reads CASSPWDGQPQHF.

The genes are TRBV5-1 and TRBJ2-7; the D call from TCRdb, TRBD2, cannot be confirmed without DNA. The CDR3 loop spans 15 amino acids. In germline, CDR1 is SGHRS, CDR2 YFSETQ. The CDR3 loop is CASSSSTSGNYEQNF.

J is TRBJ2-1 and V is TRBV29-1. The CDR3 runs to 13 residues. Germline lookup yields CDR1 SQVTM and CDR2 ANQGSEA. The CDR3 reads CSVNSGARNEQFF.

The rearrangement uses TRBV10-3 and TRBJ2-3. This CDR3 is built from 13 residues. Germline V gives CDR1 ENHRY, CDR2 SYGVKD. CDR3 sequence reads: CAISGQTTDTQYF.

The chain links TRBV5-1 to TRBJ1-1. CDR3 size: 13 residues. Germline CDR1 reads SGHRS; CDR2 reads YFSETQ. This CDR3 reads CASRAGSRTEAFF.

V usage is TRBV21-1 and J usage is TRBJ1-4; TCRdb selects TRBD1, and the lack of DNA leaves this call unchecked. TRBV21-1 represents a pseudogene. This CDR3 contains 13 residues. CDR3 loop: CARTDRELGKLFF.

This chain joins TRBV3-1 and TRBJ1-1. The germline CDR1 and CDR2 sequences are LGHDT and YNNKEL (reference sequence). This CDR3 has 14 residues. CDR3 amino acids: CASSQDLVDTEAFF. Drawing the rest from reference TRBV3-1 and TRBJ1-1, the complete variable domain is DTAVSQTPKYLVTQMGNDKSIKCEQNLGHDTMYWYKQDSKKFLKIMFSYNNKELIINETVPNRFSPKSPDKAHLNLHINSLELGDSAVYFCASSQDLVDTEAFFGQGTRLTVV.

This rearrangement joins TRBV5-6 to TRBJ2-2; TCRdb calls TRBD2, which cannot be checked without DNA. This CDR3 comprises 16 residues. Germline CDR1 and CDR2: SGHDT and YYEEEE. The CDR3 here is CASSLEGPGGTGELFF. Combining the CDR3 with reference TRBV5-6 and TRBJ2-2 gives the whole variable domain DAGVTQSPTHLIKTRGQQVTLRCSPKSGHDTVSWYQQALGQGPQFIFQYYEEEERQRGNFPDRFSGHQFPNYSSELNVNALLLGDSALYLCASSLEGPGGTGELFFGEGSRLTVL.

The chain combines TRBV27 with TRBJ2-3. The CDR3 sequence is 11 residues long. The germline CDR1 and CDR2 sequences are MNHEY and SMNVEV (reference sequence). The CDR3 region is CASLRADTQYF.